This T cell receptor (beta chain) was captured in a study of control samples from healthy donors and cancer patients. The protocol was immunoSEQ multiplex PCR, while the TCRdb copy is restricted to in-frame clones and leaves out a portion. The sample has some 150,000 clones; 90% to 95% are singletons. Trimming cost V 3 bases and J 8 bases, with 22 bases left between them. This CDR3 has 16 amino acids. The germline V gene has CDR1 MNHEY and CDR2 SMNVEV (reference sequence). The source of this sequence is a man aged 40-55 years in good health. Sequenced input: blood. The chain uses TRBV27 and TRBJ1-2; a weak D match, TRBD1 (6 bases). The CDR3 DNA reads TGTGCCAGCAGTTTTGCGGAAGGGGACATGGCTGAAGGCTACACCTTC. Translation: CASSFAEGDMAEGYTF.